Included here is one T cell receptor (beta chain) sequence, with context. Its antigen is as yet unknown. This record belongs to a study of vaccination effects on CD4 cells after COVID-19. Study-wide context: The post-vaccine samples were taken, at the median, 72 days after the second dose.

The CDR3 runs 14 residues. V gave up 0 bases and J gave up 0 bases, with 6 bases separating them. The germline CDR1 and CDR2 sequences are SGHRS and YFSETQ. Antigen-specific CD4+ T cells expanded by the ViraFEST assay with viral peptide pools were then sequenced. Isolation of CD4+ T cells took place after 10 days of culture. The cohort was immunized with two doses of either the BNT162b2 or mRNA-1273 vaccine. Nobody among the vaccine recipients had prior SARS-CoV-2 infection (nucleocapsid antibodies were negative). Each culture well received roughly 1.8 million PBMC. These cells were then cultured in IMDM with about 10 IU/ml IL-2 and about 9.9 ug/ml peptides. Study observations and caveats: Of the vaccine-induced clones from healthy vaccinees, merely 1 of 255 recognized common cold coronaviruses as well.

The method was immunoSEQ multiplex PCR; TCRdb's version includes in-frame clones alone and lacks a portion of them. In the table there are around 32,000 clones, around 70% of which are singletons. The material was CD4+ T cells from PBMCs cultured with HCoV-229E spike peptides, obtained after COVID-19 vaccination. The chain carries TRBV5-1 and TRBJ1-2; D is unclear. This receptor was obtained from a human donor who received a COVID-19 vaccine. The CDR3 reads CASSLERANYGYTF. The CDR3 nucleotides are TGCGCCAGCAGCTTGGAACGAGCTAACTATGGCTACACCTTC.